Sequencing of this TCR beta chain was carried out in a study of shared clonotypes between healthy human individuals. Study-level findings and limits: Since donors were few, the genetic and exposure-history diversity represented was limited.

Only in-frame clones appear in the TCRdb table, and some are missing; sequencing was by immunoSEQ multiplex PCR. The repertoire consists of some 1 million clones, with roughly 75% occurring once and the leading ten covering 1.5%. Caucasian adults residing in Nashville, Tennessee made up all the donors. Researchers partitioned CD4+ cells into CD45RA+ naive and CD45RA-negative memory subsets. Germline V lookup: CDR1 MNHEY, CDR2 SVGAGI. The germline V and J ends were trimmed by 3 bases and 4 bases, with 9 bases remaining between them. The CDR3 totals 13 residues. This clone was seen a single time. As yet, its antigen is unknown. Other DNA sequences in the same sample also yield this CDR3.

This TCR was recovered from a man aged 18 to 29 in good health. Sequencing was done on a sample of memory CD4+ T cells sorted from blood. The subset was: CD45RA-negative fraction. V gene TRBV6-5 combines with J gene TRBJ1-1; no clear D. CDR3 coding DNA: TGTGCCAGCAGTTATTTGGGGTCCACTGAAGCTTTCTTT. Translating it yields CASSYLGSTEAFF.